This note documents a single T cell receptor beta chain sequence. Its specificity is unknown. This sample is drawn from a study of cytomegalovirus exposure and HLA in healthy donors. PCR primers comprised 60 Vbeta and 13 Jbeta primers. Data came from immunoSEQ multiplex PCR; TCRdb stores just in-frame clones and leaves some out. The repertoire consists of approximately 170,000 clones, with approximately 81% occurring once and the leading ten covering 0.7% to 0.95%. Study outcomes and limitations: The authors later found HLA-associated TCR beta chains more clonally expanded than equally common others.

The source of this sequence is a woman between 18 and 30 years old in good health and CMV-seronegative. The sample consisted of PBMCs.

CDR3 sequence reads: CASSDSLTDQETQYF. Written as DNA, the CDR3 is TGTGCCAGCAGCGATTCACTAACGGATCAAGAGACCCAGTACTTC. J is TRBJ2-5 and V is TRBV9, with D uncertain. The CDR3 is made up of 15 amino acids. In germline, CDR1 is SGDLS, CDR2 YYNGEE. V was trimmed by 3 bases and J by 2 bases, leaving 14 bases between them.